This T cell receptor (beta chain) was retrieved from a study of blood T cells in healthy people across ages. For the second PCR, which ran for roughly 7 to 11 cycles, a sample-barcoded 5' primer and a J-beta primer mix were used. TCRdb ran MiXCR on the 5' RACE reads and lists one entry per CDR3 protein. Found here are fewer than 2 million distinct CDR3 sequences, 30% to 40% of them singletons; the top ten hold 23%. Individuals who donated were healthy Caucasians from Russia aged 6 to 90. This clonotype was recorded a few times. Its antigen is currently unknown. Whole-study results and caveats: A greater number of naive CD4+ cells and higher diversity distinguished long-lived donors from aged donors. Reliance upon unsorted PBMCs precluded definitive naive versus antigen-experienced comparison.

Losses at the gene ends were 4 bases for V and 7 bases for J; bases not matched to a gene: 5. This CDR3 spans 14 amino acids. Germline V gene data show CDR1 as SNHLY and CDR2 as FYNNEI. This TCR came from a human donor in good health. V usage is TRBV2 and J usage is TRBJ2-1; 9 nucleotides align to TRBD1. Sequencing was performed on blood. The CDR3 loop reads CASSVGQGINEQFF. CDR3 nucleotide sequence: TGTGCCAGCAGTGTTGGACAGGGGATTAATGAGCAGTTCTTC.